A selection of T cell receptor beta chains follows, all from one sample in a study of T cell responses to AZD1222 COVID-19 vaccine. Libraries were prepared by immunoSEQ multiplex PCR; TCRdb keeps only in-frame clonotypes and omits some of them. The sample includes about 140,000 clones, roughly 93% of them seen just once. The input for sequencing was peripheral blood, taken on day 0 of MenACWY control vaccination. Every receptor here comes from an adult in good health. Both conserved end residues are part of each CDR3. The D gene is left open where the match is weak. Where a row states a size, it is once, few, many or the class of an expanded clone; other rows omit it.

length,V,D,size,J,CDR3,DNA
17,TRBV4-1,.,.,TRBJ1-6,CASSQEGGNSYNSPLHF,TGCGCCAGCAGCCAAGAAGGGGGTAACTCCTATAATTCACCCCTCCACTTT
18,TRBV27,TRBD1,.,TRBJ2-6,CASSHSRGRISGANVLTF,TGTGCCAGCAGCCACTCCAGGGGGCGCATCTCTGGGGCCAACGTCCTGACTTTC
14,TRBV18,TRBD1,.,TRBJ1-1,CASTGTGGRTEAFF,TGTGCCAGCACGGGGACAGGGGGAAGGACTGAAGCTTTCTTT
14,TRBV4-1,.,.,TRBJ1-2,CASSPSRGTYGYTF,TGCGCCAGCAGCCCCTCTAGGGGAACCTATGGCTACACCTTC
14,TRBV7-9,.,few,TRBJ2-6,CASEFQSGANVLTF,TGTGCCAGCGAATTTCAGTCTGGGGCCAACGTCCTGACTTTC
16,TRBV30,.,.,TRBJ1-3,CAWRFVGGVGGNTIYF,TGTGCCTGGAGATTCGTTGGGGGAGTGGGGGGGAACACCATATATTTT
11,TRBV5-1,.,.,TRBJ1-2,CASSLSGLISF,TGCGCCAGCAGCTTGTCGGGGCTTATTTCCTTC
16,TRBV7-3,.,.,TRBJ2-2,CASGLSRTSNTGELFF,TGTGCCAGCGGATTAAGTAGGACCTCGAACACCGGGGAGCTGTTTTTT
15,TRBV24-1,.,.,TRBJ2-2,CATSDPGVYTGELFF,TGTGCCACCAGTGATCCTGGGGTCTACACCGGGGAGCTGTTTTTT
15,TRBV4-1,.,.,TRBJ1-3,CASSQDLRNGNTIYF,TGCGCCAGCAGCCAAGATTTAAGGAATGGAAACACCATATATTTT
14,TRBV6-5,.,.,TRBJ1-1,CASSPGWGNTEAFF,TGTGCCAGCAGCCCAGGGTGGGGGAACACTGAAGCTTTCTTT
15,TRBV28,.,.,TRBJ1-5,CASIPRKFSNQPQHF,TGTGCCAGCATCCCTAGGAAGTTTAGCAATCAGCCCCAGCATTTT